The 21 T cell receptor beta chains listed next were all sequenced from one sample in a study of OX40 agonist ivuxolimab in advanced cancers. Here immunoSEQ multiplex PCR was the method, and the copy in TCRdb shows in-frame clones only, minus some. This sample has about 40,000 clones, with around 82% found just once. The input for sequencing was CD4+ or CD8+ T cells sorted from blood, taken in a trial of the OX40 agonist ivuxolimab. Every receptor here comes from an adult with an advanced solid tumor such as melanoma, head and neck, liver or kidney cancer.

This clone was seen a single time. The chain carries TRBV29-1 and TRBJ2-6, with D hard to call. V gave up 1 base and J gave up 1 base, with 5 bases separating them. The CDR3 consists of 14 residues. Germline CDR1 SQVTM, CDR2 ANQGSEA. The CDR3 is CSVEVQSGANVLTF. The CDR3 DNA is TGCAGCGTTGAAGTTCAGTCTGGGGCCAACGTCCTGACTTTC.

The V and J genes are TRBV23-1 and TRBJ1-2; 10 nucleotides align to TRBD1. TRBV23-1 is an ORF; its function is uncertain. The CDR3 loop spans 16 amino acids. J gave up 4 bases and V 4 bases, and 9 bases lay outside the gene matches. The CDR3 DNA follows: TGCGCCAGCAGTCCGGGACAGGGGCATCTTGGCTATGGCTACACCTTC. It specifies CASSPGQGHLGYGYTF.

In DNA, the CDR3 is TGCGCCAGCAGTTCTAGCGGGGCCGCCCTTTACGAGCAGTACTTC. Its protein product is CASSSSGAALYEQYF. The chain combines TRBV10-1 with TRBJ2-5; 9 bases fit TRBD2. The end of the DNA aligns better with TRBJ2-7, so the J call may be wrong. Germline CDR1 is WNHNN and CDR2 is SYGVQD (reference sequence). The CDR3 extends over 15 amino acids.

This rearrangement joins TRBV14 to TRBJ2-2, with D possibly matching TRBD2 (5 bases). The length of the CDR3 is 13 residues. The germline V gene has CDR1 SGHDN and CDR2 FVKESK. Trimming left V 10 bases short and J 5 bases short, with 14 bases between. The CDR3 DNA sequence: TGTGCCACCTCTTGGAGGCAGACCGGGGAGCTGTTTTTT. Its protein is CATSWRQTGELFF.

The V call is TRBV6-5, the J call TRBJ1-6; tentative D call: TRBD1 (5 bases). Per the germline V gene, CDR1 is MNHEY and CDR2 is SVGAGI. V was shortened by 2 bases and J by 5 bases, with 10 bases between the two germline ends. The CDR3 is 15 residues long. The CDR3 coding sequence is TGTGCCAGCAGTTACGAGGGCAGGGATAATTCACCCCTCCACTTT. Translation gives CASSYEGRDNSPLHF.

This clone turned up a few times. This sequence joins TRBV2 and TRBJ2-7, with TRBD1 matching over 9 bases. The CDR3 loop spans 14 amino acids. Trimming took 6 bases from V and 4 from J; bases not matched to a gene: 7. Germline V CDR1 and CDR2: SNHLY, FYNNEI. The CDR3 region has the DNA TGTGCCAGCAGCCGACAGGGGGGGTATTACGAGCAGTACTTC. Residues: CASSRQGGYYEQYF.

V is TRBV4-3 and J is TRBJ1-2, with TRBD1 matching over 7 bases. This CDR3 has 14 residues. The ends lost 0 bases at V and 7 bases at J; junction bases unmatched: 5. Germline CDR1 LGHNA, CDR2 YSLEER. The CDR3 sequence: CASSQDDRVGGYTF. The CDR3 DNA is TGCGCCAGCAGCCAAGACGACAGGGTAGGTGGCTACACCTTC.

About this clone: At one end the junction does not follow the germline gene, possibly because of a read error. The chain carries TRBV7-2 and TRBJ2-2; 8 nucleotides align to TRBD1. Looked up from germline, CDR1 is SGHTA and CDR2 is FQGNSA. This CDR3 has 15 residues. The CDR3 bases are TGTGCCAGCAGCCCACGGACAGGGAACACAGGGGAGCTGTTTTTT. It codes for CASSPRTGNTGELFF.

The V gene is TRBV16, the J gene TRBJ1-2; the D is unclear. Between the trimmed V and J ends, which lost 0 bases and 14 bases, there was a span of 13 bases. The CDR3 consists of 12 residues. Germline V gives CDR1 KGHSY, CDR2 FQNENV. CDR3 loop: CASSQSFASRTF. The CDR3 region has the DNA TGTGCCAGCAGCCAATCGTTTGCCAGTAGGACCTTC.

The chain has TRBV5-1 and TRBJ2-3; 10 bases are a match to TRBD1. Germline-derived CDR1 and CDR2 are SGHRS and YFSETQ. CDR3 length: 16 residues. Trimming cost V 4 bases and J 1 base; bases outside gene matches: 6. The CDR3 reads CASSTGTGVGTDTQYF. The CDR3 nucleotides read TGCGCCAGCAGCACCGGGACAGGGGTGGGCACAGATACGCAGTATTTT.

The genes are TRBV4-3 and TRBJ1-1, with D uncertain. The CDR3 runs 13 residues. In germline, CDR1 is LGHNA, CDR2 YSLEER. Trimming pared 1 base from V and 10 bases from J, leaving 13 bases between. The CDR3 bases are TGCGCCAGCAGCCAAGGGGGAGGGCGGGTAGCTTTCTTT. Translated, it gives CASSQGGGRVAFF.

V usage is TRBV14 and J usage is TRBJ1-6, with TRBD1 matching 8 bases. Germline loops: CDR1 SGHDN, CDR2 FVKESK. The V gene end was trimmed by 1 base and the J gene end by 10 bases; junction bases not matched to a gene: 6. The CDR3 extends over 15 amino acids. The chain's CDR3 is CASSQVAGGRSPLHF. CDR3 nucleotides: TGTGCCAGCAGCCAAGTTGCAGGGGGCCGGTCACCCCTCCACTTT.

The chain joins TRBV29-1 to TRBJ1-5; the D is unclear. Trimming shortened V by 4 bases and J by 0 bases, and 7 bases separated the two germline ends. The germline V gene has CDR1 SQVTM and CDR2 ANQGSEA. The CDR3 contains 13 residues. The CDR3 reads CSVASHSNQPQHF. The CDR3 DNA is TGCAGCGTTGCAAGTCATAGCAATCAGCCCCAGCATTTT.

The chain uses TRBV7-3 and TRBJ2-5; TRBD1 might be the D (6 bases). The CDR3 spans 15 residues. V was cut by 1 base and J by 5 bases, with 14 bases left in between. Germline-derived CDR1 and CDR2 are SGHTA and FQGTGA. The DNA for the CDR3 is TGTGCCAGCAGCTTAATGGGGGCAGGAGGCGAGACCCAGTACTTC. Residues: CASSLMGAGGETQYF.

This chain links TRBV7-2 with TRBJ2-3; 9 positions match TRBD2. CDR1 and CDR2 (germline): SGHTA, FQGNSA. Unmatched junction bases numbered 12, after V lost 5 bases and J lost 0 bases. The CDR3 consists of 18 residues. The CDR3 here is CASSNPAGGVGSTDTQYF. In nucleotides, the CDR3 is TGTGCCAGCAGCAACCCAGCGGGGGGAGTAGGGAGCACAGATACGCAGTATTTT.

This chain connects TRBV6-6 to TRBJ2-1, with D maybe TRBD2 (6 bases). The length of the CDR3 is 15 residues. Germline CDR1 reads MNHNY; CDR2 reads SVGAGI (reference sequence). V lost 2 bases and J 5 bases, leaving 13 bases between the germline ends. The CDR3 coding sequence is TGTGCCAGCAGTTACCCACTTTTAGCGGACAATGAGCAGTTCTTC. This gives the protein CASSYPLLADNEQFF.

The J gene is TRBJ1-2, the V gene TRBV4-2; D is ambiguous. The CDR3 length is 14 residues. Trimming pared 0 bases from V and 6 bases from J, leaving 11 bases between. The germline V gene encodes CDR1 LGHNA and CDR2 YNFKEQ. The CDR3 loop reads CASSQDRVGDGYTF. For the CDR3, the DNA is TGTGCCAGCAGCCAAGATCGGGTGGGCGATGGCTACACCTTC.

The V and J genes are TRBV6-5 and TRBJ2-3; maybe TRBD2 (6 bases). V was shortened by 4 bases and J by 2 bases, with 10 bases between the two germline ends. The CDR3 length is 14 residues. The germline gives CDR1 MNHEY, CDR2 SVGAGI. This CDR3 is CASSSSGYTDTQYF. In DNA form, the CDR3 reads TGTGCCAGCAGTTCCAGCGGGTACACAGATACGCAGTATTTT.

This clone was detected only once. V is TRBV7-3 and J is TRBJ1-1; D unclear. Trimming shortened V by 2 bases and J by 1 base, and 8 bases separated the two germline ends. CDR1 is SGHTA, CDR2 FQGTGA, per germline. CDR3 size: 14 residues. CDR3 amino acids: CASSLGHQNTEAFF. CDR3 coding DNA: TGTGCCAGCAGCTTAGGGCACCAGAACACTGAAGCTTTCTTT.

The chain joins TRBV5-4 to TRBJ2-4; the match to TRBD1 covers 7 bases. CDR3 length: 13 residues. Germline V CDR1 and CDR2: SGHNT, YYREEE (reference sequence). V was clipped by 1 base and J by 8 bases; unmatched bases: 3. The CDR3 DNA sequence: TGTGCCAGCAGCTTGACAGGGGCAGACATTCAGTACTTC. The encoded protein is CASSLTGADIQYF.

J is TRBJ1-4 and V is TRBV6-5, with 8 bases that match TRBD1. Germline values: CDR1 MNHEY, CDR2 SVGAGI. The ends lost 4 bases at V and 0 bases at J; junction bases unmatched: 1. The CDR3 is 15 amino acids. As DNA, the CDR3 is TGTGCCAGCAGTTCAGGGGGCGCAACTAATGAAAAACTGTTTTTT. Protein product: CASSSGGATNEKLFF.